Shown below are 7 T cell receptor beta chains from a single sample sequenced in a study of T cell changes during pregnancy in multiple sclerosis. Profiling relied on immunoSEQ multiplex PCR, and the TCRdb table lists in-frame clones only, not all of them. The sample contains 80,000 to 100,000 clones, almost 95% of which appear only once. The sequences come from peripheral blood, collected in the first trimester of pregnancy. Receptors were obtained from a female donor with multiple sclerosis, enrolled in a pregnancy study.

V gene TRBV5-1 combines with J gene TRBJ1-2; 9 bases fit TRBD1. The CDR3 runs 14 residues. After removal of 5 bases from V and 8 bases from J, the junction contained 10 bases not matched to a gene. Germline V lookup: CDR1 SGHRS, CDR2 YFSETQ. The CDR3 is CASSRDRDRGGYTF. In nucleotides, the CDR3 is TGCGCCAGCAGTCGGGACAGGGACCGTGGAGGCTACACCTTC.

The chain couples TRBV28 to TRBJ2-1; TRBD2 matches at 9 bases. The V gene's germline CDR1 is MDHEN and CDR2 SYDVKM. The CDR3 spans 18 residues. After removal of 3 bases from V and 2 bases from J, the junction contained 11 bases not matched to a gene. The CDR3 is CASSFISGSKGTYNEQFF. CDR3 DNA sequence: TGTGCCAGCAGTTTCATTAGCGGGAGTAAAGGAACCTACAATGAGCAGTTCTTC.

The chain uses TRBV5-6 and TRBJ2-3, with D possibly matching TRBD2 (6 bases). Germline loops: CDR1 SGHDT, CDR2 YYEEEE. Trimming took off 7 bases at V and 0 bases at J, with 18 bases between the two ends. The CDR3 extends over 16 amino acids. CDR3 DNA: TGTGCCAGCGCTTCCGTCGGGCGGGGTAGCACAGATACGCAGTATTTT. Its protein is CASASVGRGSTDTQYF.

J is TRBJ2-1 and V is TRBV9, with 12 nucleotides matching TRBD2. This CDR3 comprises 16 residues. The trim removed 0 bases at V and 3 bases at J, leaving 1 base unmatched. Germline V gene data show CDR1 as SGDLS and CDR2 as YYNGEE. The CDR3 protein is CASSVGTSGIYNEQFF. The CDR3 nucleotides read TGTGCCAGCAGCGTAGGGACTAGCGGGATCTACAATGAGCAGTTCTTC.

The chain recombines TRBV7-8 with TRBJ1-1, with D maybe TRBD1 (6 bases). Germline V gives CDR1 SGHVS, CDR2 FQNEAQ. This CDR3 region has 14 residues. With 10 bases removed from V and 0 bases from J, the gap between germline ends came to 15 bases. CDR3 coding DNA: TGTGCCACCAACCTGGCAGGGGTGAACACTGAAGCTTTCTTT. It translates to CATNLAGVNTEAFF. The full variable domain, in which reference TRBV7-8 and TRBJ1-1 provide the parts outside the CDR3, is GAGVSQSPRYKVAKRGQDVALRCDPISGHVSLFWYQQALGQGPEFLTYFQNEAQLDKSGLPSDRFFAERPEGSVSTLKIQRTQQEDSAVYLCATNLAGVNTEAFFGQGTRLTVV.

This chain links TRBV19 with TRBJ2-1; 7 bases map to TRBD2. Per germline, CDR1 LNHDA and CDR2 SQIVND (reference sequence). This CDR3 spans 12 amino acids. Trimming took 5 bases from V and 10 from J; bases not matched to a gene: 5. The DNA of the CDR3 is TGTGCCAGTAGTTCCCGACTAGCCGAGCAGTTCTTC. Translating gives CASSSRLAEQFF.

The rearrangement uses TRBV28 and TRBJ2-7; D unresolved. The CDR3 runs to 11 residues. Germline CDR1 MDHEN, CDR2 SYDVKM. V lost 3 bases and J lost 3, with 3 bases in between. CDR3 coding DNA: TGTGCCAGCAGTTTCAGCTACGAGCAGTACTTC. Its translation is CASSFSYEQYF.